A selection of T cell receptor beta chains follows, all from one sample in a study of shared clonotypes between healthy human individuals. TCRdb's copy holds only in-frame clones and misses some; the assay was immunoSEQ multiplex PCR. The sample carries under 2,500,000 clones, about 94% recorded once. Sequenced input: naive CD4+ T cells sorted from blood. The source of these receptors is a young man in good health. Both conserved end residues are trimmed from each CDR3.

TRBJ1-1,TRBV28,ASRQGTPNTEAF
TRBJ1-1,TRBV10-2,ASSESGGAEAF
TRBJ1-1,TRBV6-5,ASSLGRGGVNTEAF
TRBJ1-5,TRBV7-9,ASSPGEERPQH
TRBJ2-7,TRBV7-2,ASSRAGVWSEQY
TRBJ1-6,TRBV7-6,ASSSTGGASNNSPLH
TRBJ2-5,TRBV15,ATSKGDPRETQY
TRBJ2-1,TRBV30,AWEGLDREF
TRBJ2-7,TRBV5-6,ASSFWDRDYYEQY
TRBJ1-6,TRBV10-1,ASSLGGDSPLH
TRBJ2-5,TRBV7-2,ASSTGQTFRETQY
TRBJ1-2,TRBV27,ASSIGQGYYGYT
TRBJ2-7,TRBV13,ASSPSRYEQY
TRBJ1-1,TRBV10-3,ASLDTRGTEAF
TRBJ2-4,TRBV5-8,ASSILESAKNIQY
TRBJ1-5,TRBV21-1,ASSKTGVTQPQH
TRBJ1-5,TRBV2,ASSGGQANQPQH
TRBJ1-2,TRBV6-5,ASSYGAGQDYGYT
TRBJ1-1,TRBV6-5,ASSSPGAGVVTEAF
TRBJ2-1,TRBV7-7,ASSATPFSYNEQF
TRBJ1-2,TRBV25-1,ASSGQASYGYT
TRBJ1-2,TRBV30,AWSQKTGNYGYT
TRBJ2-5,TRBV5-4,ASSLGSGGPQETQY
TRBJ2-7,TRBV19,ASSTSTGTGSYEQY
TRBJ2-7,TRBV6-1,ASSSGQGPYEQY
TRBJ2-1,TRBV18,ASSQGQRSSYNEQF
TRBJ1-5,TRBV19,ASSIVQGPNQPQH
TRBJ2-7,TRBV4-3,ASSLRTGGYEQY
TRBJ2-5,TRBV7-9,ASSLNIGQGRGQETQY
TRBJ1-2,TRBV29-1,SVLLGGNYGYT
TRBJ2-5,TRBV5-1,ASSLGTGQETQY
TRBJ2-7,TRBV27,ASSLSVGAVGRYEQY
TRBJ2-5,TRBV18,ASSPTDRGHWAETQY
TRBJ1-5,TRBV10-2,ASSDGAIGNQPQH
TRBJ2-5,TRBV7-9,ASSLAQWTEETQY
TRBJ2-7,TRBV28,ASILSLAGTYEQY
TRBJ2-1,TRBV5-1,ASSANLGTEQF
TRBJ1-1,TRBV27,ASSQYPTGLGAF
TRBJ1-5,TRBV7-2,ASSLDGYGNQPQH
TRBJ1-6,TRBV10-1,ASSESKGATSPLH
TRBJ2-7,TRBV7-8,ASSLVWGPTGEQY
TRBJ1-6,TRBV7-2,ASSRQLGGNSPLH
TRBJ2-1,TRBV9,ASSNRDRVHNEQF
TRBJ2-3,TRBV10-3,AISDTDTGQRTDTQY
TRBJ2-2,TRBV5-1,ASSPETSRNTGELF
TRBJ1-1,TRBV30,AWSHGTEAF
TRBJ2-1,TRBV10-1,ASSETSGSGGNEQF
TRBJ1-1,TRBV10-2,ASSESDRVGNTEAF
TRBJ1-3,TRBV9,ASSAQQTVSGNTIY
TRBJ2-2,TRBV30,AWRSGSNTGELF